The T cell receptor beta chain under discussion was sequenced for a study of T cell responses to AZD1222 COVID-19 vaccine (dated by TCRdb to about 2021). With respect to the entire study: A total of 230 or so trial participants underwent TCR sequencing, of whom 207 received two doses of AZD1222 and about 26 received two doses of the MenACWY control vaccine. Trial participants were enrolled by age into 18-55, 56-69 and 70-plus year subgroups, with approximately 150, 30 and 60 TCR-sequenced participants respectively. Broader findings and caveats from the paper: The whole spike protein was spanned by vaccine-associated CD4 TCRs, and dominant responses were seen in regions 160-218 and 743-854. Because no day 14 peak-response samples were available, repertoires were characterized only after the peak T cell response. In the small 56-69-year group, the increase in depth fell short of significance, most likely because of low power. Participants were mostly white British, with more females than males. The authors suggested clonal diversity may have been underestimated. Only five or six AZD1222 recipients were SARS-CoV-2 seropositive at baseline, limiting conclusions about previously exposed vaccinees. A significant rise in spike-specific TCR breadth and depth was observed after two AZD1222 doses relative to day 0 and relative to MenACWY recipients. Reportedly, almost half of the unique spike-specific TCRs recognized epitopes lying outside the regions that are mutated in the B.1.351 and B.1.1.7 variants.

Trimming takes 5 bases from V and 6 bases from J, and the germline ends sit 14 bases apart. Including cysteine and phenylalanine, the CDR3 has 13 amino acids. The retained sequence is limited to the CDR3, 39 bases, with the frame set at the first base. From a lookup of the germline V gene (reference sequence), CDR1 and CDR2 are SEHNR and FQNEAQ. The CDR3 regions of human TCRbeta chains were analyzed by immunosequencing. In the paper's pipeline: Repertoire TCRs were matched against a reference library of SARS-CoV-2-specific TCRs generated with the MIRA antigen-specificity platform. Breadth meant the fraction of unique TCRs that were SARS-CoV-2-associated, whereas depth meant the fraction of total T cells that were SARS-CoV-2-associated. Using the MIRA data, every spike-specific TCR was mapped to the spike region that the TCR reacted to and assigned to either a CD4 or a CD8 class. Log10-transformed breadth and depth values were compared by one-way ANOVA with Sidak's multiple comparisons tests. TCRdb's version of the immuneACCESS table is confined to in-frame rearrangements and falls short of the full clone set. An unresolved V gene accounts for under half of the shortfall where checked; the remainder is of unknown origin. The V and J calls and clone size are taken from that table; D and trimming were inferred from the DNA. The sample has about 100,000 clones on record, roughly 87% of them singletons. 4.8% of the sample belongs to the ten largest clones.

With regard to this clone: The antigen this receptor binds is unknown. No per-base quality is available; no much larger clone lies one base away.

The time point label on this specimen signifies: about 28 days (+/-7) after the second vaccine dose. AZD1222 recipients given second doses at about 4 weeks or at about 12 weeks were pooled, since spike-specific TCR depth and breadth were not found to differ between the two schedules. Vaccinee samples came from UK trials COV001 and COV002, including a single-blind randomized controlled phase 2/3 trial of AZD1222 (ChAdOx1 nCoV-19) in healthy adults. For TCRbeta chain sequencing, PBMC samples were collected from trial participants at day 0 and at day 28 after the second dose. This material consisted of peripheral blood, taken 28 days after the second AZD1222 dose. The receptor was derived from an adult who received the AZD1222 COVID-19 vaccine. The sequence links TRBV7-9 to TRBJ2-7, with the D gene uncertain. DNA sequence: TGTGCCAGCAGCGCCCTCGCGGCCGGCGAGCAGTACTTC. Translated, it gives CASSALAAGEQYF.